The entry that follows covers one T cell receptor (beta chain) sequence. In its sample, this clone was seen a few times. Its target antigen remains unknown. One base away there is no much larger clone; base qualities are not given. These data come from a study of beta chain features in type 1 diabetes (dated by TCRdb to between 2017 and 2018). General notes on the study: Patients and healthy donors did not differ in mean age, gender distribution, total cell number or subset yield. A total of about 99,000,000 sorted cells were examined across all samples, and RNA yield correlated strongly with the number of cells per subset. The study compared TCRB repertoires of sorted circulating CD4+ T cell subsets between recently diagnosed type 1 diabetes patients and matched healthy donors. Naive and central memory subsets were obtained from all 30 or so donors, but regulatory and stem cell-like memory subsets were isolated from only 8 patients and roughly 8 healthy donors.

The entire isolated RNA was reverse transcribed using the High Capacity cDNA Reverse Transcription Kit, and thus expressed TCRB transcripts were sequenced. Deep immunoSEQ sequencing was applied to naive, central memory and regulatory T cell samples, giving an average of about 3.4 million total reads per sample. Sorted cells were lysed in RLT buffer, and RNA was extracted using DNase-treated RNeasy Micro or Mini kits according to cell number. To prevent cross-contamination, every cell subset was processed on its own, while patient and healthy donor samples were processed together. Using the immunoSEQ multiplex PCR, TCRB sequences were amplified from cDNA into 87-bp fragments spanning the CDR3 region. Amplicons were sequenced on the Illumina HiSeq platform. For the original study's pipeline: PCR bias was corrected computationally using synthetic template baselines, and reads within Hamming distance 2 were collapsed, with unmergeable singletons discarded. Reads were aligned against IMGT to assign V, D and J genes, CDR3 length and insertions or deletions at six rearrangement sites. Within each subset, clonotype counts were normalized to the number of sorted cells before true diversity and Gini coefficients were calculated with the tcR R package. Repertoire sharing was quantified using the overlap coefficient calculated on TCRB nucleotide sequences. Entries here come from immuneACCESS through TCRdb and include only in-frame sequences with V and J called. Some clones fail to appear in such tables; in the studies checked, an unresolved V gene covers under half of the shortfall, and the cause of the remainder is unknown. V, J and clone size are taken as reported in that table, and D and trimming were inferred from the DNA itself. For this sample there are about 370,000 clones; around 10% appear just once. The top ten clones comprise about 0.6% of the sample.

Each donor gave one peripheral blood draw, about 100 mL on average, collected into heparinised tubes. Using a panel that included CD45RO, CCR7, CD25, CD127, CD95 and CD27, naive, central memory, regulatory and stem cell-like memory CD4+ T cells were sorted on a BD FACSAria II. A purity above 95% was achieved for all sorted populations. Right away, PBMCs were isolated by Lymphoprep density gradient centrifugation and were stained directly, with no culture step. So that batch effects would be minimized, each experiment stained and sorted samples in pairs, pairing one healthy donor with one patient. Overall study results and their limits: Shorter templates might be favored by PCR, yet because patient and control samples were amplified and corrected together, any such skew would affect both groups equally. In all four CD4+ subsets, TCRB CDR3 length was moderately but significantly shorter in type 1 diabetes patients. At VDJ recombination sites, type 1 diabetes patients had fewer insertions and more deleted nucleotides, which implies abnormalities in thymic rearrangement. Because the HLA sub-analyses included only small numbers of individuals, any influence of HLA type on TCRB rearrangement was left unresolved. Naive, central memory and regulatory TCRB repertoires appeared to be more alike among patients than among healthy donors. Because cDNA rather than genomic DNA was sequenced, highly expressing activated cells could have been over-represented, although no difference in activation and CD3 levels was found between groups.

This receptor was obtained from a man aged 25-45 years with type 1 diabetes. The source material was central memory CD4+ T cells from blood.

DNA sequence: TGCGCCAGCCGTCGGATGAGTACGCGGGAGGGCCTATGTTGCTCCTACAATGAGCAGTTCTTC. This sequence encodes CASRRMSTREGLCCSYNEQFF. Recombination connected TRBV23-1 to TRBJ2-1; the junction holds 9 bases that match TRBD2. TRBV23-1 is labeled an ORF, and its function is uncertain. The CDR3, cysteine through phenylalanine, is 21 amino acids long. The read is trimmed to its CDR3 DNA, 63 bases read in frame from base 1. V lost 8 bases and J lost 0 bases, and the count of bases not matched to a germline gene is 23.